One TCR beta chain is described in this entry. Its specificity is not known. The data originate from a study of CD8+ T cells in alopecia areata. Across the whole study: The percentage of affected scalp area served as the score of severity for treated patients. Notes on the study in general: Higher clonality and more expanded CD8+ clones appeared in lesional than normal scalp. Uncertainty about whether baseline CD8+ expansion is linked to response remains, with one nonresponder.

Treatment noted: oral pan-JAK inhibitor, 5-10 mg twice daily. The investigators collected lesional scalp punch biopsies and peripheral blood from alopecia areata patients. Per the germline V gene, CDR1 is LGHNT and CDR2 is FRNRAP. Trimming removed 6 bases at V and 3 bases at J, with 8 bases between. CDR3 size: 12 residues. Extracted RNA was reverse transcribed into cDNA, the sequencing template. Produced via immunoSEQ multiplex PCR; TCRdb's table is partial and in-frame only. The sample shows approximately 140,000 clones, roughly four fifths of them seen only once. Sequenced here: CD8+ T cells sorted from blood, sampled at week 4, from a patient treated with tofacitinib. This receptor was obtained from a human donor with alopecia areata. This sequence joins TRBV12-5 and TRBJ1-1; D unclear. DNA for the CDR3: TGTGCTAGTGGCCCAAGGTACACTGAAGCTTTCTTT. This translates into CASGPRYTEAFF.